The 28 T cell receptor beta chains presented below share a single source sample, sequenced in a study of T cell changes during pregnancy in multiple sclerosis. Assay: immunoSEQ multiplex PCR; the TCRdb copy retains only in-frame clones and omits some. The table records over 25,000 clones, 85% to 90% of them present only once. The sequences come from CD8+ T cells from peripheral blood mononuclear cells, collected before pregnancy. These receptors all stem from a female donor with multiple sclerosis, enrolled in a pregnancy study.

The genes are TRBV7-2 and TRBJ1-1; 7 nucleotides agree with TRBD1. Trimming removed 1 base from V and 3 bases from J; junction bases left unmatched: 17. This CDR3 contains 19 residues. Germline V gives CDR1 SGHTA, CDR2 FQGNSA. The CDR3 loop reads CASSLERGVWDRGDTEAFF. The CDR3 DNA reads as TGTGCCAGCAGCTTAGAGCGGGGGGTCTGGGACAGAGGGGACACTGAAGCTTTCTTT.

The V gene is TRBV9, the J gene TRBJ2-2; D is possibly TRBD2 (5 bases). The CDR3 has 16 amino acids. CDR1 and CDR2 (germline): SGDLS, YYNGEE. Trimming removed 2 bases at V and 3 bases at J, with 14 bases between. CDR3 region: CASSVLPGWDTGELFF. Here the CDR3 DNA reads TGTGCCAGCAGCGTCCTCCCGGGATGGGACACCGGGGAGCTGTTTTTT.

The gene calls are TRBV6-5 and TRBJ1-1; TRBD1 might be the D (5 bases). V gave up 2 bases and J gave up 8 bases, with 12 bases separating them. Germline V gene sequence: CDR1 MNHEY, CDR2 SVGAGI. The CDR3 has 13 residues. CDR3 region: CASSYRIGGEAFF. The CDR3 DNA sequence: TGTGCCAGCAGTTACCGGATCGGGGGGGAAGCTTTCTTT.

The CDR3 DNA reads as TGTGCCAGCAGCATACAGGGATCACCCCTCCACTTT. Amino acids: CASSIQGSPLHF. V usage is TRBV9 and J usage is TRBJ1-6; tentative D call: TRBD1 (6 bases). V dropped 4 bases and J dropped 10 bases, with 9 bases sitting between them. Germline CDR1 is SGDLS and CDR2 is YYNGEE. This CDR3 is built from 12 residues.

The count of this clone is one. This chain connects TRBV9 to TRBJ1-1; tentative D call: TRBD1 (6 bases). V lost 0 bases to trimming and J lost 1 base, with 10 bases between them. Germline V gene data show CDR1 as SGDLS and CDR2 as YYNGEE. This CDR3 contains 15 residues. CDR3 amino acids: CASSVGGQPNTEAFF. Written as DNA, the CDR3 is TGTGCCAGCAGCGTAGGGGGGCAGCCGAACACTGAAGCTTTCTTT.

For the CDR3, the DNA is TGCGCCAGCAGCTTGTCCCAGGGGGCGGATGGCTACACCTTC. As protein: CASSLSQGADGYTF. The V and J genes are TRBV5-1 and TRBJ1-2, with 8 bases fitting TRBD1. The CDR3 has 14 amino acids. The ends lost 1 base at V and 6 bases at J; junction bases unmatched: 5. Germline lookup yields CDR1 SGHRS and CDR2 YFSETQ.

The V call is TRBV4-1, the J call TRBJ1-1; the D gene is possibly TRBD1 (5 bases). The CDR3 covers 13 residues. Per germline, CDR1 MGHRA and CDR2 YSYEKL. Trimming took 1 base from V and 5 from J, leaving 8 bases between them. The CDR3 coding sequence is TGCGCCAGCAGCCAAGGGGGCAGGACTGAAGCTTTCTTT. It translates to CASSQGGRTEAFF.

The chain couples TRBV4-3 to TRBJ2-5; weak D call: TRBD2 (5 bases). CDR1 and CDR2 (germline): LGHNA, YSLEER. This CDR3 is built from 15 residues. V lost 4 bases and J lost 2, with 14 bases in between. The CDR3 DNA reads TGCGCCAGCAGCCCCCTAAACGGACTTCAAGAGACCCAGTACTTC. This sequence encodes CASSPLNGLQETQYF.

V gene TRBV19 combines with J gene TRBJ2-3; 10 bases are a match to TRBD2. This CDR3 is 18 amino acids long. The germline V gene has CDR1 LNHDA and CDR2 SQIVND (reference sequence). Germline trimming cut 6 bases from V and 4 bases from J; bases unmatched to any gene: 16. The CDR3 is CASSLAGEPGGFADTQYF. The DNA for the CDR3 is TGTGCCAGTAGCCTAGCGGGGGAGCCTGGTGGGTTTGCAGATACGCAGTATTTT.

There are a few counts of this clone. This chain joins TRBV19 and TRBJ1-2; 7 bases align to TRBD1. There are 13 residues in the CDR3. Germline V gene lookup returns CDR1 LNHDA and CDR2 SQIVND (reference sequence). After removal of 3 bases from V and 7 bases from J, the junction contained 5 bases not matched to a gene. The CDR3 bases are TGTGCCAGTAGTATTCAGGGGGACTTTGGCTACACCTTC. It specifies CASSIQGDFGYTF.

V gene TRBV9 combines with J gene TRBJ1-2; TRBD1 matches 8 bases. In germline, CDR1 is SGDLS, CDR2 YYNGEE. V was clipped by 0 bases and J by 5 bases; unmatched bases: 12. The CDR3 runs to 17 residues. CDR3 sequence: CASSVESSGTGDYGYTF. In nucleotides, the CDR3 is TGTGCCAGCAGCGTAGAAAGCTCCGGGACAGGAGATTATGGCTACACCTTC. Combining the CDR3 with reference TRBV9 and TRBJ1-2 gives the whole variable domain DSGVTQTPKHLITATGQRVTLRCSPRSGDLSVYWYQQSLDQGLQFLIQYYNGEERAKGNILERFSAQQFPDLHSELNLSSLELGDSALYFCASSVESSGTGDYGYTFGSGTRLTVV.

This chain connects TRBV11-2 to TRBJ2-5; the match to TRBD2 covers 9 bases. Germline V gene data show CDR1 as SGHAT and CDR2 as FQNNGV. V lost 2 bases and J lost 4; bases outside the gene matches: 5. The CDR3 consists of 15 residues. The CDR3 nucleotides are TGTGCCAGCAGCTTATTGGCGGGGGGGGGAGAGACCCAGTACTTC. Protein sequence: CASSLLAGGGETQYF.

The rearrangement joins TRBV30 to TRBJ1-1; D ambiguous. Germline values: CDR1 GTSNPN, CDR2 SVGIG (reference sequence). Trimming pared 3 bases from V and 0 bases from J, leaving 8 bases between. The CDR3 extends over 13 amino acids. CDR3 region: CAWRAKMNTEAFF. Written as DNA, the CDR3 is TGTGCCTGGAGAGCAAAAATGAACACTGAAGCTTTCTTT.

The rearrangement links TRBV28 to TRBJ2-5, with a possible D match to TRBD1 (5 bases). The CDR3 totals 13 residues. Germline V lookup: CDR1 MDHEN, CDR2 SYDVKM. V was clipped by 6 bases and J by 5 bases, with 13 bases between them. The CDR3 DNA reads as TGTGCCAGCAGCTCCCCAGGGCGGGAGACCCAGTACTTC. Protein: CASSSPGRETQYF.

This chain joins TRBV11-2 and TRBJ2-7, with TRBD2 matching 9 bases. CDR3 length: 14 amino acids. Germline trimming cut 3 bases from V and 2 bases from J; bases unmatched to any gene: 2. Germline V gene sequence: CDR1 SGHAT, CDR2 FQNNGV. The DNA of the CDR3 is TGTGCCAGCAGCTTCGGCGGGGGGGCCTACGAGCAGTACTTC. Protein sequence: CASSFGGGAYEQYF.

The chain is built from TRBV5-1 and TRBJ2-7; TRBD1 might be the D (6 bases). Trimming left V 5 bases short and J 0 bases short, with 15 bases between. The CDR3 sequence is 15 residues long. From germline, CDR1 is SGHRS and CDR2 YFSETQ. CDR3 coding DNA: TGCGCCAGCAGATCAGGACAGAGTAGCTCCTACGAGCAGTACTTC. It translates to CASRSGQSSSYEQYF.

The rearrangement joins TRBV30 to TRBJ1-5; no firm D call. The CDR3 has 13 residues. From germline, CDR1 is GTSNPN and CDR2 SVGIG (reference sequence). Between the trimmed V and J ends, which lost 2 bases and 9 bases, there was a span of 14 bases. CDR3 bases: TGTGCCTGGAGTATCCAGAGCCGGAGGCCCCAGCATTTT. This gives the protein CAWSIQSRRPQHF.

V usage is TRBV7-2 and J usage is TRBJ2-7; possible D gene TRBD2, 5 bases. The CDR3 runs 14 residues. The V gene lost 1 base and the J gene lost 0 bases, with 7 bases spanning the gap. Germline V CDR1 and CDR2: SGHTA, FQGNSA. The CDR3 bases are TGTGCCAGCAGCTTAGGGACTCTCTCCTACGAGCAGTACTTC. Residues: CASSLGTLSYEQYF. The variable domain in full, with the rest retrieved from reference TRBV7-2 and TRBJ2-7, is GAGVSQSPSNKVTEKGKDVELRCDPISGHTALYWYRQSLGQGLEFLIYFQGNSAPDKSGLPSDRFSAERTGGSVSTLTIQRTQQEDSAVYLCASSLGTLSYEQYFGPGTRLTVT.

This clone was detected once. V and J are TRBV7-2 and TRBJ2-3; D gene ambiguous. The germline V gene has CDR1 SGHTA and CDR2 FQGNSA. The CDR3 has 15 residues. The V end was cut by 2 bases, the J end by 2 bases, with 11 bases between. CDR3 sequence: CASSLMVGTTDTQYF. The CDR3 coding sequence is TGTGCCAGCAGCTTAATGGTGGGCACCACAGATACGCAGTATTTT.

CDR3 residues: CASSVAGSETQYF. CDR3 bases: TGTGCCAGCAGCGTAGCAGGGTCCGAGACCCAGTACTTC. This chain joins TRBV9 and TRBJ2-5, with D possibly TRBD1 on 5 matching bases. There are 13 residues in the CDR3. The germline CDR1 and CDR2 sequences are SGDLS and YYNGEE. V dropped 0 bases and J dropped 5 bases, with 8 bases sitting between them. The full variable domain, its missing parts supplied by reference TRBV9 and TRBJ2-5, is DSGVTQTPKHLITATGQRVTLRCSPRSGDLSVYWYQQSLDQGLQFLIQYYNGEERAKGNILERFSAQQFPDLHSELNLSSLELGDSALYFCASSVAGSETQYFGPGTRLLVL.

This sequence joins TRBV5-5 and TRBJ1-5; 7 bases are a match to TRBD1. The CDR3 runs 15 residues. The V gene end was trimmed by 0 bases and the J gene end by 2 bases; junction bases not matched to a gene: 2. Germline V gene lookup returns CDR1 SGHKS and CDR2 YYEKEE (reference sequence). DNA for the CDR3: TGTGCCAGCAGCTTGGGGGGGACAGGCAATCAGCCCCAGCATTTT. Protein product: CASSLGGTGNQPQHF.

This chain connects TRBV5-6 to TRBJ2-6; D unclear. The CDR3 runs 16 residues. Trimming took off 0 bases at V and 0 bases at J, with 7 bases between the two ends. Germline values: CDR1 SGHDT, CDR2 YYEEEE. The DNA for the CDR3 is TGTGCCAGCAGCTTGGGCAGTATCTCTGGGGCCAACGTCCTGACTTTC. Protein product: CASSLGSISGANVLTF.

The chain carries TRBV7-6 and TRBJ1-1, with a possible D match to TRBD1 (5 bases). The V and J ends lost 1 base and 5 bases respectively, with 14 bases between them. The germline V gene has CDR1 SGHVS and CDR2 FNYEAQ. This CDR3 has 15 amino acids. The CDR3 DNA sequence: TGTGCCAGCAGCTTAGAGGGTACAGGCGGAACTGAAGCTTTCTTT. Residues: CASSLEGTGGTEAFF.

The gene calls are TRBV19 and TRBJ2-7, with D possibly being TRBD1 (6 bases). The CDR3 spans 21 residues. V was clipped by 4 bases and J by 0 bases, with 31 bases between them. CDR1 and CDR2 from the germline V gene are LNHDA and SQIVND (reference sequence). The CDR3 loop is CASSKTVIHDPSGAHSYEQYF. The CDR3 DNA reads TGTGCCAGTAGTAAAACCGTCATACACGACCCCTCAGGGGCTCACTCCTACGAGCAGTACTTC.

The chain recombines TRBV27 with TRBJ2-7; the match to TRBD1 covers 9 bases. The ends lost 0 bases at V and 5 bases at J; junction bases unmatched: 8. This CDR3 has 16 amino acids. Germline-derived CDR1 and CDR2 are MNHEY and SMNVEV (reference sequence). Here the CDR3 reads CASSLSPGTGSNEQYF. DNA for the CDR3: TGTGCCAGCAGTTTATCCCCCGGGACAGGGAGCAACGAGCAGTACTTC.

This clone was picked up one time. This chain connects TRBV15 to TRBJ2-5, with 8 bases that match TRBD1. Germline V gene lookup returns CDR1 LNHNV and CDR2 YYDKDF (reference sequence). The trim removed 4 bases at V and 7 bases at J, leaving 8 bases unmatched. CDR3 length: 14 amino acids. CDR3: CATSIGTGSGTQYF. In nucleotides, the CDR3 is TGTGCCACCAGCATTGGGACAGGCTCAGGGACCCAGTACTTC.

In this sample, this clone turned up a few times. This chain links TRBV11-3 with TRBJ2-3; tentative D call: TRBD1 (5 bases). The CDR3 is 14 residues long. V shed 0 bases and J shed 3 bases, with 7 bases lying between them. Germline CDR1 SGHNT, CDR2 YENEEA. The CDR3: CASSLDRATDTQYF. The CDR3 bases are TGTGCCAGCAGCTTAGACAGGGCTACAGATACGCAGTATTTT.

This chain connects TRBV7-8 to TRBJ2-1; 10 positions agree with TRBD2. Looked up from germline, CDR1 is SGHVS and CDR2 is FQNEAQ. V trimming: 3 bases; J trimming: 1 base; junction bases outside the gene matches: 9. CDR3 length: 18 residues. The CDR3 nucleotides read TGTGCCAGCAGCTTTCGCCCGGGACTAGCGCCTTCCTACAATGAGCAGTTCTTC. As protein: CASSFRPGLAPSYNEQFF.